This is a list of T cell receptor beta chains from one sample in a study of a mutant IDH1 vaccine in newly diagnosed glioma. The method was immunoSEQ multiplex PCR; TCRdb's version includes in-frame clones alone and lacks a portion of them. The table records tens of thousands of clones, 90% of them present only once. Their recognized antigens are unknown. Here the sequenced sample was PBMCs, taken from a glioma patient whose treatment included an IDH1 peptide vaccine. The receptors stem from a man aged 18-30 years with glioma. CDR3s include the opening cysteine and the closing phenylalanine or tryptophan. The order of the fields is D gene, V gene, J gene, clone size, CDR3 protein, CDR3 DNA. D genes are given only for firm matches. The size of a clone is reported for some rows only, either as once, few or many, or as a class for expanded clones.

d_call: TRBD2; v_call: TRBV4-1; j_call: TRBJ2-3; clone_size: NA; cdr3_aa: CASSLRTSGLSTDTQYF; cdr3_nt: TGCGCCAGCAGCCTAAGGACTAGCGGGCTCAGCACAGATACGCAGTATTTT
d_call: NA; v_call: TRBV9; j_call: TRBJ1-1; clone_size: NA; cdr3_aa: CASSVSQQVTEAFF; cdr3_nt: TGTGCCAGCAGCGTATCACAGCAAGTCACTGAAGCTTTCTTT
d_call: NA; v_call: TRBV6-1; j_call: TRBJ2-7; clone_size: NA; cdr3_aa: CASSELAGEGSEQYF; cdr3_nt: TGTGCCAGCAGTGAATTGGCAGGGGAAGGGAGCGAGCAGTACTTC
d_call: TRBD1; v_call: TRBV5-6; j_call: TRBJ1-1; clone_size: NA; cdr3_aa: CASSILDRGFLRTEAFF; cdr3_nt: TGTGCCAGCAGCATCTTGGACAGGGGGTTTCTTCGCACTGAAGCTTTCTTT
d_call: TRBD2; v_call: TRBV6-4; j_call: TRBJ2-1; clone_size: once; cdr3_aa: CASSDRLAGHNEQFF; cdr3_nt: TGTGCCAGCAGTGACAGGCTAGCGGGTCACAATGAGCAGTTCTTC
d_call: TRBD1; v_call: TRBV10-2; j_call: TRBJ1-2; clone_size: NA; cdr3_aa: CASRPPGQEYGYTF; cdr3_nt: TGCGCCAGCAGACCTCCGGGACAGGAGTATGGCTACACCTTC
d_call: NA; v_call: TRBV4-2; j_call: TRBJ2-5; clone_size: NA; cdr3_aa: CASSQRGEGQRGETQYF; cdr3_nt: TGTGCCAGCAGCCAGAGAGGGGAAGGGCAGAGGGGAGAGACCCAGTACTTC
d_call: NA; v_call: TRBV6-1; j_call: TRBJ2-7; clone_size: NA; cdr3_aa: CASSDYFRTDFYEQYF; cdr3_nt: TGTGCCAGCAGTGATTACTTCCGGACAGACTTCTACGAGCAGTACTTC
d_call: TRBD2; v_call: TRBV4-1; j_call: TRBJ2-3; clone_size: NA; cdr3_aa: CASSQDGAGGPVTDTQYF; cdr3_nt: TGCGCCAGCAGCCAAGATGGGGCGGGAGGGCCGGTTACAGATACGCAGTATTTT
d_call: NA; v_call: TRBV6-1; j_call: TRBJ1-6; clone_size: NA; cdr3_aa: CASSQPGLDNSPLHF; cdr3_nt: TGTGCCAGCAGCCAACCGGGACTGGATAATTCACCCCTCCACTTT
d_call: NA; v_call: TRBV9; j_call: TRBJ1-2; clone_size: NA; cdr3_aa: CASSVEARRSNYGYTF; cdr3_nt: TGTGCCAGCAGCGTAGAGGCTCGACGTTCTAACTATGGCTACACCTTC
d_call: TRBD2; v_call: TRBV4-2; j_call: TRBJ2-2; clone_size: NA; cdr3_aa: CASSRRTSGSRAGELFF; cdr3_nt: TGTGCCAGCAGCCGAAGGACTAGCGGGAGTAGGGCCGGGGAGCTGTTTTTT
d_call: NA; v_call: TRBV5-1; j_call: TRBJ2-1; clone_size: NA; cdr3_aa: CASSFRDLDNEQFF; cdr3_nt: TGCGCCAGCAGCTTTAGGGACCTAGACAATGAGCAGTTCTTC
d_call: NA; v_call: TRBV5-6; j_call: TRBJ2-5; clone_size: NA; cdr3_aa: CASSLGRRETQYF; cdr3_nt: TGTGCCAGCAGCTTGGGCCGGAGGGAGACCCAGTACTTC
d_call: TRBD2; v_call: TRBV30; j_call: TRBJ2-2; clone_size: few; cdr3_aa: CAWRPSGANTGELFF; cdr3_nt: TGTGCCTGGAGACCTAGCGGAGCGAACACCGGGGAGCTGTTTTTT
d_call: NA; v_call: TRBV2; j_call: TRBJ1-4; clone_size: NA; cdr3_aa: CASSEDRVREKLFF; cdr3_nt: TGTGCCAGCAGTGAAGACAGGGTACGGGAAAAACTGTTTTTT
d_call: NA; v_call: TRBV7-2; j_call: TRBJ1-2; clone_size: once; cdr3_aa: CASSLSRQTSNYGYTF; cdr3_nt: TGTGCCAGCAGCTTGAGTCGACAGACCTCTAACTATGGCTACACCTTC
d_call: TRBD1; v_call: TRBV7-2; j_call: TRBJ1-1; clone_size: NA; cdr3_aa: CASSTGTGGTEAFF; cdr3_nt: TGTGCCAGCAGCACTGGGACAGGGGGCACTGAAGCTTTCTTT
d_call: TRBD1; v_call: TRBV19; j_call: TRBJ1-1; clone_size: NA; cdr3_aa: CASSIGTANTEAFF; cdr3_nt: TGTGCCAGTAGTATTGGGACAGCTAACACTGAAGCTTTCTTT
d_call: NA; v_call: TRBV6-1; j_call: TRBJ2-5; clone_size: NA; cdr3_aa: CASSAMGQETQYF; cdr3_nt: TGTGCCAGCAGTGCGATGGGCCAAGAGACCCAGTACTTC
d_call: NA; v_call: TRBV5-1; j_call: TRBJ1-1; clone_size: NA; cdr3_aa: CASSASSEGGIPEAFF; cdr3_nt: TGCGCCAGCAGCGCGTCCAGTGAGGGGGGAATACCTGAAGCTTTCTTT
d_call: TRBD1; v_call: TRBV7-9; j_call: TRBJ2-7; clone_size: NA; cdr3_aa: CASSLVVGTGAYEQYF; cdr3_nt: TGTGCCAGCAGCTTAGTGGTTGGGACAGGGGCTTACGAGCAGTACTTC
d_call: TRBD1; v_call: TRBV6-6; j_call: TRBJ1-1; clone_size: NA; cdr3_aa: CASSPGRGRRNTEAFF; cdr3_nt: TGTGCCAGCAGCCCCGGCAGGGGGAGAAGGAACACTGAAGCTTTCTTT
d_call: NA; v_call: TRBV6-5; j_call: TRBJ1-1; clone_size: NA; cdr3_aa: CASSRPSGNTEAFF; cdr3_nt: TGTGCCAGCAGTCGCCCTTCGGGGAACACTGAAGCTTTCTTT
d_call: NA; v_call: TRBV9; j_call: TRBJ2-2; clone_size: NA; cdr3_aa: CASSVYTDSELFF; cdr3_nt: TGTGCCAGCAGCGTATACACAGACTCGGAGCTGTTTTTT
d_call: NA; v_call: TRBV19; j_call: TRBJ2-1; clone_size: once; cdr3_aa: CASSDRAYNEQFF; cdr3_nt: TGTGCCAGTAGTGACCGGGCTTACAATGAGCAGTTCTTC
d_call: NA; v_call: TRBV15; j_call: TRBJ2-5; clone_size: NA; cdr3_aa: CATSRDLGETQYF; cdr3_nt: TGTGCCACCAGCAGAGACCTGGGAGAGACCCAGTACTTC
d_call: NA; v_call: TRBV11-3; j_call: TRBJ2-2; clone_size: NA; cdr3_aa: CASSSTGAASVSTGELFF; cdr3_nt: TGTGCCAGCAGCTCAACAGGGGCGGCTAGCGTCAGCACCGGGGAGCTGTTTTTT
d_call: NA; v_call: TRBV5-4; j_call: TRBJ2-2; clone_size: NA; cdr3_aa: CASRAVANTGELFF; cdr3_nt: TGTGCCAGCAGGGCCGTCGCGAACACCGGGGAGCTGTTTTTT
d_call: NA; v_call: TRBV29-1; j_call: TRBJ2-1; clone_size: NA; cdr3_aa: CSVARFKNEQFF; cdr3_nt: TGCAGCGTTGCGCGGTTTAAGAATGAGCAGTTCTTC
d_call: NA; v_call: TRBV6-5; j_call: TRBJ2-7; clone_size: NA; cdr3_aa: CASSPQKWADEQYF; cdr3_nt: TGTGCCAGCAGTCCTCAGAAGTGGGCGGACGAGCAGTACTTC
d_call: TRBD1; v_call: TRBV6-6; j_call: TRBJ1-1; clone_size: NA; cdr3_aa: CASSQGTGTEAFF; cdr3_nt: TGTGCCAGCAGCCAGGGGACAGGGACTGAAGCTTTCTTT
d_call: TRBD1; v_call: TRBV10-3; j_call: TRBJ1-1; clone_size: NA; cdr3_aa: CAISESDRSNTEAFF; cdr3_nt: TGTGCCATCAGTGAGTCGGACAGGTCGAACACTGAAGCTTTCTTT
d_call: NA; v_call: TRBV6-5; j_call: TRBJ2-7; clone_size: NA; cdr3_aa: CASSKNGDVGEQYF; cdr3_nt: TGTGCCAGCAGCAAAAACGGGGATGTCGGCGAGCAGTACTTC
d_call: NA; v_call: TRBV7-2; j_call: TRBJ1-5; clone_size: NA; cdr3_aa: CASSLQGTVNQPQHF; cdr3_nt: TGTGCCAGCAGCTTACAGGGTACAGTAAATCAGCCCCAGCATTTT
d_call: NA; v_call: TRBV7-9; j_call: TRBJ2-7; clone_size: NA; cdr3_aa: CASSLGILSYEQYF; cdr3_nt: TGTGCCAGCAGCTTAGGGATCCTGAGCTACGAGCAGTACTTC
d_call: NA; v_call: TRBV5-6; j_call: TRBJ2-2; clone_size: NA; cdr3_aa: CASSFRREGINTGELFF; cdr3_nt: TGTGCCAGCAGCTTCAGGAGGGAAGGGATAAACACCGGGGAGCTGTTTTTT
d_call: NA; v_call: TRBV7-2; j_call: TRBJ1-3; clone_size: once; cdr3_aa: CASSGGFAGNTIYF; cdr3_nt: TGTGCCAGCAGCGGGGGGTTTGCTGGAAACACCATATATTTT
d_call: TRBD1; v_call: TRBV30; j_call: TRBJ2-7; clone_size: NA; cdr3_aa: CASHRGREQYF; cdr3_nt: TGTGCCTCACACAGGGGCCGGGAGCAGTACTTC
d_call: TRBD2; v_call: TRBV7-9; j_call: TRBJ2-1; clone_size: once; cdr3_aa: CASSLGVGLAGREQFF; cdr3_nt: TGTGCCAGCAGCTTAGGGGTGGGACTAGCGGGCCGAGAGCAGTTCTTC
d_call: TRBD1; v_call: TRBV30; j_call: TRBJ2-1; clone_size: few; cdr3_aa: CASAYRGSYNEQFF; cdr3_nt: TGTGCCTCCGCCTACAGGGGTTCCTACAATGAGCAGTTCTTC
d_call: NA; v_call: TRBV30; j_call: TRBJ1-2; clone_size: few; cdr3_aa: CAWRPPGGYTF; cdr3_nt: TGTGCCTGGAGGCCCCCGGGAGGCTACACCTTC
d_call: NA; v_call: TRBV2; j_call: TRBJ1-5; clone_size: NA; cdr3_aa: CASSGFRVGNQPQHF; cdr3_nt: TGTGCCAGCAGTGGGTTCAGGGTTGGCAATCAGCCCCAGCATTTT